Presented here are 17 T cell receptor beta chains from one specimen sequenced in a study of spatial heterogeneity in lung cancer. Study-wide points: Tracking of tumor mutation counts was seen in expanded intratumoral alpha and beta TCR counts.

TCRdb reprocessed the 5' RACE reads via MiXCR and lists one record per CDR3 protein. The sample includes more than 10,000 distinct CDR3 sequences, 5.6% of them seen just once. Their recognized antigens are unknown. As to time point: sample taken at primary tumor resection. Sequencing was performed on lung tumor tissue, taken at surgery. The source of these receptors is a female donor with early-stage non-small cell lung cancer.

This clonotype was seen at least ten times. This beta chain is off target for a library built for alpha chains, so its abundance means little. CDR3 in amino acids: CASSLAGNYGYTF. The CDR3 DNA reads TGTGCCAGCAGTTTAGCAGGGAACTATGGCTACACCTTC. The chain joins TRBV12-3 or TRBV12-4 to TRBJ1-2; no clear D. Trimming cost V 0 bases and J 2 bases, with 4 bases left between them. This CDR3 is built from 13 residues.

This clonotype was recorded at least ten times. This beta chain lies outside the target of a library built for alpha chains; its clone size means little. This chain joins TRBV3-1 and TRBJ2-5; D might be TRBD2 (6 bases). There are 13 residues in the CDR3. The germline CDR1 and CDR2 sequences are LGHDT and YNNKEL (reference sequence). V lost 11 bases, J lost 5 bases, and 18 bases lay in between. The CDR3 nucleotides are TGTGCCTCGATTCGACGGGGGACGGAGACCCAGTACTTC. Its protein is CASIRRGTETQYF.

The sample holds a few counts of this clonotype. Little can be read into the size of this beta chain, an off-target read in a library designed for alpha chains. The V gene is TRBV6-5, the J gene TRBJ2-3; 8 bases agree with TRBD1. Germline CDR1 MNHEY, CDR2 SVGAGI. The V gene end was trimmed by 0 bases and the J gene end by 1 base; junction bases not matched to a gene: 12. The CDR3 has 19 residues. In nucleotides, the CDR3 is TGTGCCAGCAGTTACTCGAAGGGACAGGTAACCCTCGGCACAGATACGCAGTATTTT. This encodes CASSYSKGQVTLGTDTQYF.

This clonotype was counted ten times or more. Since it is a stray read in a library aimed at alpha chains, this beta chain has a size that is not meaningful. The rearrangement joins TRBV15 to TRBJ1-1; no definite D call. From germline, CDR1 is LNHNV and CDR2 YYDKDF (reference sequence). The V end was cut by 0 bases, the J end by 1 base, with 9 bases between. CDR3 length: 15 amino acids. The CDR3 bases are TGTGCCACCAGCAGAGAGGGGTTCAAGAACACTGAAGCTTTCTTT. Its protein is CATSREGFKNTEAFF.

In the case of this clonotype: A library made for alpha chains picked up this beta chain off target, so its size means little. The genes are TRBV7-2 and TRBJ2-2, with 7 bases identical to TRBD2. CDR3 length equals 15 residues. Germline values: CDR1 SGHTA, CDR2 FQGNSA. V dropped 7 bases and J dropped 7; count of bases not matched to a gene: 12. The CDR3 protein is CASTPGRAKGGELFF. DNA of the CDR3: TGTGCCAGCACCCCTGGGAGGGCTAAGGGCGGGGAGCTGTTTTTT. Using reference TRBV7-2 and TRBJ2-2 for the parts outside the CDR3, the full variable domain is GAGVSQSPSNKVTEKGKDVELRCDPISGHTALYWYRQSLGQGLEFLIYFQGNSAPDKSGLPSDRFSAERTGGSVSTLTIQRTQQEDSAVYLCASTPGRAKGGELFFGEGSRLTVL.

This clonotype was counted ten times or more. This beta chain is a stray read from a library made for alpha chains; its abundance is not meaningful. The rearrangement links TRBV7-9 to TRBJ1-6; maybe TRBD1 (5 bases). CDR3 length: 14 residues. With 2 bases removed from V and 8 bases from J, the gap between germline ends came to 10 bases. Germline CDR1 reads SEHNR; CDR2 reads FQNEAQ (reference sequence). The CDR3 sequence: CASSLNRRDSPLHF. The CDR3 DNA sequence: TGTGCCAGCAGCTTAAACAGGAGAGATTCACCCCTCCACTTT.

The sample holds many counts of this clonotype. Because the library targeted alpha chains, this beta chain is an off-target read whose size means little. The chain employs TRBV13 and TRBJ1-1; possible D gene TRBD1, 5 bases. The CDR3 is 14 amino acids. V was trimmed by 2 bases and J by 3 bases, leaving 10 bases between them. The germline V gene encodes CDR1 PRHDT and CDR2 FYEKMQ (reference sequence). The CDR3 is CASSLRGRDTEAFF. The CDR3 nucleotides read TGTGCCAGCAGCTTAAGGGGTCGGGACACTGAAGCTTTCTTT.

Sample share makes this clonotype medium-sized (0.01 to 0.1%). This beta chain represents an off-target read in a library built for alpha chains; its size is of limited meaning. The chain has TRBV19 and TRBJ1-6; D is ambiguous. This CDR3 is built from 11 residues. Germline-derived CDR1 and CDR2 are LNHDA and SQIVND (reference sequence). V was shortened by 1 base and J by 14 bases, with 6 bases between the two germline ends. The CDR3 loop is CASSIGNTLHF. In nucleotides, the CDR3 is TGTGCCAGTAGTATAGGTAACACCCTCCACTTT.

Many counts were recorded for this clonotype. The library was built for alpha chains, so this beta chain is an off-target read and its size means little. CDR3 amino acids: CASRRAGVSGYTF. CDR3 coding DNA: TGTGCCAGCAGGAGGGCAGGGGTATCTGGCTACACCTTC. This chain connects TRBV27 to TRBJ1-2, with D possibly TRBD1 on 6 matching bases. The CDR3 consists of 13 residues. The V end was cut by 6 bases, the J end by 7 bases, with 15 bases between. The germline gives CDR1 MNHEY, CDR2 SMNVEV (reference sequence).

At least ten counts were recorded for this clonotype. In a library made to pick up alpha chains, this beta chain is a stray read with a size that means little. The V and J genes are TRBV5-1 and TRBJ2-3; a possible D gene is TRBD2 (6 bases). Per the germline V gene, CDR1 is SGHRS and CDR2 is YFSETQ. V lost 1 base, J lost 6 bases, and 18 bases lay in between. The CDR3 loop spans 16 amino acids. For the CDR3, the DNA is TGCGCCAGCAGCTTGTCACTAGCTGGGTCTACGGATACGCAGTATTTT. Translated, it gives CASSLSLAGSTDTQYF.

This clonotype was counted many times. The library was built for alpha chains, so this beta chain is an off-target read and its size means little. CDR3 loop: CASSGRAGGELFF. Here the CDR3 DNA reads TGTGCCAGCAGTGGCAGGGCCGGGGGGGAGCTGTTTTTT. This rearrangement joins TRBV2 to TRBJ2-2, with a weak D call TRBD1 (5 bases). The CDR3 runs to 13 residues. With 4 bases removed from V and 8 bases from J, the gap between germline ends came to 11 bases. Per germline, CDR1 SNHLY and CDR2 FYNNEI.

This clonotype was observed many times. This beta chain lies outside the target of a library built for alpha chains; its clone size means little. The chain couples TRBV7-2 to TRBJ2-7; D tentatively fits TRBD1 or TRBD2 (5 bases each). The CDR3 totals 14 residues. Germline V gene lookup returns CDR1 SGHTA and CDR2 FQGNSA. Trimming stripped 2 bases from V and 7 bases from J, with 15 bases between. The CDR3 region has the DNA TGTGCCAGCAGCTTACGGTCCGGGGCTCTGGAGCAGTACTTC. The encoded protein is CASSLRSGALEQYF.

Note on this clonotype: This beta chain represents an off-target read in a library built for alpha chains; its size is of limited meaning. V usage is TRBV5-1 and J usage is TRBJ2-3; D possibly matches TRBD1 or TRBD2 (6 bases each). CDR1 and CDR2 from the germline V gene are SGHRS and YFSETQ. V lost 7 bases, J lost 2 bases, and 14 bases lay in between. This CDR3 contains 14 residues. CDR3 residues: CASAAGHLTDTQYF. The CDR3 DNA sequence: TGCGCCAGCGCTGCGGGACACCTCACAGATACGCAGTATTTT.

This clonotype was seen ten or more times. In a library made to pick up alpha chains, this beta chain is a stray read with a size that means little. The chain employs TRBV30 and TRBJ2-1, with 11 bases lining up with TRBD2. V lost 2 bases to trimming and J lost 9 bases; unmatched junction nucleotides: 9. CDR3 length equals 15 residues. In germline, CDR1 is GTSNPN, CDR2 SVGIG (reference sequence). CDR3 sequence (DNA): TGTGCCTGGAGTTTAGCGGGGGGGCCGCTAGGTGAGCAGTTCTTC. It encodes CAWSLAGGPLGEQFF.

This clonotype occurred many times. This beta chain is a stray read from a library made for alpha chains; its abundance is not meaningful. DNA for the CDR3: TGCGCCAGCAGCGCTGGGACAGGGTGGCTCACCGGGGAGCTGTTTTTT. The encoded protein is CASSAGTGWLTGELFF. This chain joins TRBV5-1 and TRBJ2-2, with TRBD1 matching 9 bases. The CDR3 consists of 16 residues. Unmatched junction bases numbered 8, after V lost 4 bases and J lost 4 bases. CDR1 is SGHRS and CDR2 is YFSETQ in the germline V gene.

This clonotype was counted only a few times. For a library built for alpha chains, this beta chain is a stray read; little rests on its size. This chain joins TRBV5-1 and TRBJ2-3; D remains unclear. CDR1 is SGHRS and CDR2 is YFSETQ in the germline V gene. The CDR3 spans 15 residues. V dropped 0 bases and J dropped 3 bases, with 11 bases sitting between them. For the CDR3, the DNA is TGCGCCAGCAGCTTGGAGGCTCGAAAGACAGATACGCAGTATTTT. Its protein product is CASSLEARKTDTQYF.

This clonotype showed up many times. This beta chain is an off-target read within a library intended for alpha chains, so its frequency means little. The chain links TRBV12-3 or TRBV12-4 to TRBJ1-5; a possible D gene is TRBD1 (5 bases). The CDR3 has 12 amino acids. Trimming pared 6 bases from V and 5 bases from J, leaving 8 bases between. The CDR3 protein is CASSSGHQPQHF. The CDR3 bases are TGTGCCAGCAGCTCAGGGCATCAGCCCCAGCATTTT.